This T cell receptor (beta chain) was retrieved from a study of blood T cell repertoires in COVID-19. Germline CDR1 is SGHVS and CDR2 is FQNEAQ. V was pared by 1 base and J by 0 bases, with 19 bases between. The CDR3 is 19 amino acids. Sequencing used immunoSEQ multiplex PCR; TCRdb keeps in-frame clones, though not all of them. The data hold 150,000 to 200,000 clones, with 92% observed a single time. What was sequenced was peripheral blood. This sequence joins TRBV7-8 and TRBJ2-1, with a tentative D call TRBD2 (5 bases). This sequence originates from a man under 40 with COVID-19, enrolled during active disease. As DNA, the CDR3 is TGTGCCAGCAGCTTAGGGGGTCGCGGGCAGACCAGCTCCTACAATGAGCAGTTCTTC. Translating it yields CASSLGGRGQTSSYNEQFF.